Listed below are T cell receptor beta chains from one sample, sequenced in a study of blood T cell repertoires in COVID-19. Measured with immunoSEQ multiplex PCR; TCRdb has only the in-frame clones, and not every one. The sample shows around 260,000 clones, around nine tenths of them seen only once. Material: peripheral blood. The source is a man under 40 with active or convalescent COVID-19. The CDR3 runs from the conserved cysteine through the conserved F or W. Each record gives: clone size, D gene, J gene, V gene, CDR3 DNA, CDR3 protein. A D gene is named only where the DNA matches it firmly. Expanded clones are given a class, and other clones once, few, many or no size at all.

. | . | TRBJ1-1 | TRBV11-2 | TGTGCCAGCGCCCTAGGGACATATAATGAAGCTTTCTTT | CASALGTYNEAFF
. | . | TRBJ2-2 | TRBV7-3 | TGTGCCAGCCGTAGGCAGGGGAACACCGGGGAGCTGTTTTTT | CASRRQGNTGELFF
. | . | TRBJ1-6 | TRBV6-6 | TGTGCCAGCAGTCCCCGAACGCTCAGGGTCGGGGGTTCACCCCTCCACTTT | CASSPRTLRVGGSPLHF
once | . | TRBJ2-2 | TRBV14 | TGTGCCATTGACACTCAAACCGGGGAGCTGTTTTTT | CAIDTQTGELFF
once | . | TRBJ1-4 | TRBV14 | TGTGCCAGCAGCCAAGAAAGGGGAGGGACAACTAATGAAAAACTGTTTTTT | CASSQERGGTTNEKLFF
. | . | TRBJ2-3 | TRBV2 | TGTGCCAGCAGCGAAAGTAGAACGCAGTATTTT | CASSESRTQYF
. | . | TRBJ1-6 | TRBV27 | TGTGCCAGCAGCAGCACAGGGAACCAACCCGATTCACCCCTCCACTTT | CASSSTGNQPDSPLHF
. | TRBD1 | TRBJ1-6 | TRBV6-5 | TGTGCCAGCAATTCGGAGGGGGCTAATTCACCCCTCCACTTT | CASNSEGANSPLHF
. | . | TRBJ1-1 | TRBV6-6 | TGTGCCAGCAACTACCCTCAAAACGGGGACACTGAAGCTTTCTTT | CASNYPQNGDTEAFF
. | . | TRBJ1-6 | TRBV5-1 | TGCGCCAGCAGCTTGGGCAACACGAATTCACCCCTCCACTTT | CASSLGNTNSPLHF
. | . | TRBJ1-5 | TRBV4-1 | TGCGCCAGCAGCCAAACTCCAGGGTACGATCAGCCCCAGCATTTT | CASSQTPGYDQPQHF
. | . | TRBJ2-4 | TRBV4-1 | TGCGCCAGCAGCCAAGATGTCAGATTAGCCAAAAACATTCAGTACTTC | CASSQDVRLAKNIQYF
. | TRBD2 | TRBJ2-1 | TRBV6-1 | TGTGCCAGCAGTGAAGCGCTTGCGGGGGGGCAGAATGAGCAGTTCTTC | CASSEALAGGQNEQFF
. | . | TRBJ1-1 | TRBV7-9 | TGTGCCAGCAGCTTAGGACACCTTCGCGACACTGAAGCTTTCTTT | CASSLGHLRDTEAFF
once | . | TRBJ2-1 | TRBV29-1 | TGCAGCGTTGTATCTGGAGGGGCCACGTCTTGGGAGCAGTTCTTC | CSVVSGGATSWEQFF
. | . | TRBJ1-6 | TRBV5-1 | TGCGCCAGCAGCTCCAACAGGGACGGCCGAAATTCACCCCTCCACTTT | CASSSNRDGRNSPLHF
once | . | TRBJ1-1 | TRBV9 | TGTGCCAGCAGCGTAGTGGGGGCGGCGAACACTGAAGCTTTCTTT | CASSVVGAANTEAFF
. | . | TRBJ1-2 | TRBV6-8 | TGTGCCAGCAGCCAGGGCCGAAGCGCTAACTATGGCTACACCTTC | CASSQGRSANYGYTF
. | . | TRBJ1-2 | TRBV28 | TGTGCCAGCGGGCCTCCAGCAGGGTCATTCCCTAACTATGGCTACACCTTC | CASGPPAGSFPNYGYTF
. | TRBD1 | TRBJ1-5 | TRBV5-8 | TGTGCCAGCAGCACCGGACAGGGGGTGAGCAATCAGCCCCAGCATTTT | CASSTGQGVSNQPQHF
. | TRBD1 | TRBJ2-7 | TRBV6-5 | TGTGCCAGCAGACGCTCCGGACAGGGGAGCGAGCAGTACTTC | CASRRSGQGSEQYF
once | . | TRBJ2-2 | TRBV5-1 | TGCGCCAGCAGCTTGCGCGCCGGACAGATCTCGAACACCGGGGAGCTGTTTTTT | CASSLRAGQISNTGELFF
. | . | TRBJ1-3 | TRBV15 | TGTGCCACCAGCCCAGCCCACGCAGGGGCTGGAAACACCATATATTTT | CATSPAHAGAGNTIYF
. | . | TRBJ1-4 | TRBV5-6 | TGTGCCAGCAAGCTTGGCCCCGGAGGGCAGGGTGTGGAAAAACTGTTTTTT | CASKLGPGGQGVEKLFF
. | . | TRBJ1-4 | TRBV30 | TGTGCCTGGAACGACTGGCAGGGGAATGAAAAACTGTTTTTT | CAWNDWQGNEKLFF
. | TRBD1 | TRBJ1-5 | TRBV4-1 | TGCGCCAGCAGCCAACCGACAGGGGACAAGGCCAATCAGCCCCAGCATTTT | CASSQPTGDKANQPQHF
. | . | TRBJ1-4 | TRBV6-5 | TGTGCCAGCAGACAGGGCCAAGGGGAAAAACTGTTTTTT | CASRQGQGEKLFF
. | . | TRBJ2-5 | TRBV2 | TGTGCCAGCAGGGAGGTCTTCGGGACAAACCAAGAGACCCAGTACTTC | CASREVFGTNQETQYF
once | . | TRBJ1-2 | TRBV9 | TGTGCCAGCAGCGTAGGGGGCGGCCCGTATGGCTACACCTTC | CASSVGGGPYGYTF
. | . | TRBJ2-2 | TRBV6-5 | TGTGCCACCACCTCAGGGATCACCGGGGAGCTGTTTTTT | CATTSGITGELFF
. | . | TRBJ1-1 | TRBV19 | TGTGCCAGTAGTATCGGAGCAGGGATTTATCTAATGAACACTGAAGCTTTCTTT | CASSIGAGIYLMNTEAFF
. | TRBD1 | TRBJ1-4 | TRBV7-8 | TGTGCCAGCAGCTTTGGACAGGGCGTTGGAGGAGGACTGTTTTTT | CASSFGQGVGGGLFF
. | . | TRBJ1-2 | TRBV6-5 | TGTGCCAGCAGTTTACTCACAGGGAGCCAAGATGGCTACACCTTC | CASSLLTGSQDGYTF
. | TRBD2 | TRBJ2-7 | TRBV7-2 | TGTGCCAGCACCTGGACTAGCGGGGCCTACGAGCAGTACTTC | CASTWTSGAYEQYF
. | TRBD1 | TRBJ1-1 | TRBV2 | TGTGCCAGCAGTGAGGACAGGACTGAAGCTTTCTTT | CASSEDRTEAFF
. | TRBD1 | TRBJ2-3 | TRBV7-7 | TGTGCCAGCAGCAGAACGACAGGGAGCGCAGATACGCAGTATTTT | CASSRTTGSADTQYF
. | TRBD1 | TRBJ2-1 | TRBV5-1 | TGCGCCAGCAGCCAACGCTCCGGGACAGGGATGGATGAGCAGTTCTTC | CASSQRSGTGMDEQFF
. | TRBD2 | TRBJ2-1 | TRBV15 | TGTGCCACCAGCAGAGATCGGGGGGGGCAGTTCTTC | CATSRDRGGQFF
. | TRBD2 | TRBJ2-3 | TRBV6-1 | TGTGCCAGCAGTGAGGATCTAGCGGGGGGGCGAGATACGCAGTATTTT | CASSEDLAGGRDTQYF
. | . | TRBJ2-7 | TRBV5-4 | TGTGCCAGCAACGAACAGGAATCCTACGAGCAGTACTTC | CASNEQESYEQYF
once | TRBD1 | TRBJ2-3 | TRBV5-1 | TGCGCCAGCAGTAAGGGGACAGGGGGCCCAGATACGCAGTATTTT | CASSKGTGGPDTQYF
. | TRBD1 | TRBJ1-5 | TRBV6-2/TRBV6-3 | TGTGCCAGCAGTGATCGACAGGGAGGTTTTCAGCCCCAGCATTTT | CASSDRQGGFQPQHF
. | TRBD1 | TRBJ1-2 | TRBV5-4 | TGTGCCAGCAGCGATAAGGACAGGGGCTATGGCTACACCTTC | CASSDKDRGYGYTF
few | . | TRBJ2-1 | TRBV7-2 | TGTGCCAGCAGCCCCCCCGGGGGGCGGGACAATGAGCAGTTCTTC | CASSPPGGRDNEQFF
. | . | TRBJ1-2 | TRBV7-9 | TGTGCCAGCAGCCCTCCGATGGGGGGGCCGAGCTATGGCTACACCTTC | CASSPPMGGPSYGYTF
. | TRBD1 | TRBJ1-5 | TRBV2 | TGTGCCAGCAGTGAACGGGGACAGGGGCTGGGGCAGCCCCAGCATTTT | CASSERGQGLGQPQHF
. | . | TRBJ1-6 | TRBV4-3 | TGCGCCAGCAGCCAAGATCTGTCCGGGGATTCACCCCTCCACTTT | CASSQDLSGDSPLHF
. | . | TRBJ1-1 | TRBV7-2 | TGTGCCAGCAGCTTAAACAGGTTGGGTACTGAAGCTTTCTTT | CASSLNRLGTEAFF
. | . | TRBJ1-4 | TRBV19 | TGTGCCAGTAGTAGAAGCTCAGGGATTAATGAAAAACTGTTTTTT | CASSRSSGINEKLFF
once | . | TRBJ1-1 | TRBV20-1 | TGCAGTGTCGCGGAGATCACTGAAGCTTTCTTT | CSVAEITEAFF
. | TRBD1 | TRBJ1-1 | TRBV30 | TGTGCCTGGAGTTATAGAACAGGGGATACTGAAGCTTTCTTT | CAWSYRTGDTEAFF
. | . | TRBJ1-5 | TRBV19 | TGTGCCAGTAGTTCCCCGGCAGGGCAGCCCCAGCATTTT | CASSSPAGQPQHF
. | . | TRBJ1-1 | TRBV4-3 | TGCGCCAGCAGCCAAGGGAGGAGGGTAGGGAACACTGAAGCTTTCTTT | CASSQGRRVGNTEAFF